This is a list of T cell receptor beta chains from one sample in a study of blood T cells in healthy people across ages. TCRdb processed the 5' RACE reads anew with MiXCR; each CDR3 protein has one entry. Of more than 900,000 distinct CDR3 sequences listed, almost 25% are singletons. The same data also went into a second study, on T cells of mothers and their children.

The sequencing sample was made of blood. All receptors come from a girl aged 2 to 9 in good health. Each CDR3 is given with its conserved first and last residue. The order of the fields is D gene, clone size, V gene, J gene, CDR3 protein, CDR3 DNA. D genes are given only for firm matches. Size is omitted from some rows. Given values are once, few, many or a class for expanded clones.

D: TRBD2; size: NA; V: TRBV11-3; J: TRBJ2-2; CDR3: CASSGEGTGELSF; DNA: TGTGCCAGCTCCGGGGAGGGAACCGGGGAGCTGTCTTTT
D: TRBD1; size: few; V: TRBV7-3; J: TRBJ1-6; CDR3: CASSSGTVGSPLHF; DNA: TGTGCCAGCAGCTCTGGGACAGTTGGGTCACCCCTCCACTTT
D: TRBD1; size: few; V: TRBV9; J: TRBJ2-1; CDR3: CASSEGTGYNEQFF; DNA: TGTGCCAGCAGCGAGGGGACAGGCTACAATGAGCAGTTCTTC
D: NA; size: NA; V: TRBV6-2/TRBV6-3; J: TRBJ1-1; CDR3: CASSYPHGETPEAFF; DNA: TGTGCCAGCAGTTACCCACATGGAGAGACCCCTGAAGCTTTCTTT
D: NA; size: NA; V: TRBV10-3; J: TRBJ1-4; CDR3: CAISGNPGTGEEKLIF; DNA: TGTGCCATCAGTGGAAATCCTGGGACCGGGGAGGAAAAACTGATTTTT
D: NA; size: few; V: TRBV4-1; J: TRBJ2-7; CDR3: CASSQDRAGYEQYF; DNA: TGCGCCAGCAGCCAAGACAGGGCAGGGTACGAGCAGTACTTC
D: NA; size: few; V: TRBV12-3/TRBV12-4; J: TRBJ2-7; CDR3: CASSANLEEQYF; DNA: TGTGCCAGCAGTGCGAACTTGGAAGAGCAGTACTTC
D: TRBD2; size: few; V: TRBV6-5; J: TRBJ2-1; CDR3: CASRVLAGKRQFF; DNA: TGTGCCAGCAGAGTACTAGCGGGAAAAAGGCAGTTCTTC
D: NA; size: many; V: TRBV27; J: TRBJ2-5; CDR3: CASSFPGSETQYF; DNA: TGTGCCAGCAGCTTTCCGGGGAGCGAGACCCAGTACTTC
D: NA; size: few; V: TRBV10-3; J: TRBJ1-1; CDR3: CAISEPENTEAFF; DNA: TGTGCCATCAGTGAGCCAGAGAACACTGAAGCTTTCTTT
D: TRBD1; size: NA; V: TRBV7-2; J: TRBJ2-5; CDR3: CASSQGQGMVETQYF; DNA: TGTGCCAGCAGCCAGGGACAGGGGATGGTGGAGACCCAGTACTTC
D: TRBD1; size: few; V: TRBV28; J: TRBJ2-7; CDR3: CASSSRQGAFEQYF; DNA: TGTGCCAGCAGTTCTCGACAGGGGGCATTCGAGCAGTACTTC
D: NA; size: once; V: TRBV20-1; J: TRBJ2-7; CDR3: CSARDILGSYEQYF; DNA: TGCAGTGCCCGAGACATATTAGGGTCCTACGAGCAGTACTTC
D: TRBD2; size: NA; V: TRBV20-1; J: TRBJ2-1; CDR3: CSARVLAGYNEQFF; DNA: TGCAGTGCTAGAGTGCTAGCGGGGTACAATGAGCAGTTCTTC
D: NA; size: NA; V: TRBV7-9; J: TRBJ1-4; CDR3: CASSRRQPSGEKLFF; DNA: TGTGCCAGCAGCAGAAGACAGCCCTCAGGGGAAAAACTGTTTTTT
D: TRBD2; size: few; V: TRBV20-1; J: TRBJ2-5; CDR3: CSATGTSGRNQETQYF; DNA: TGCAGTGCTACCGGGACTAGCGGGAGGAACCAAGAGACCCAGTACTTC
D: TRBD1; size: many; V: TRBV20-1; J: TRBJ2-7; CDR3: CSAGDRTGGEQYF; DNA: TGCAGTGCTGGGGACAGGACCGGGGGCGAGCAGTACTTC
D: TRBD1; size: NA; V: TRBV20-1; J: TRBJ1-2; CDR3: CSSGTGGGYTF; DNA: TGCAGCTCCGGGACAGGGGGTGGCTACACCTTC
D: TRBD1; size: many; V: TRBV5-1; J: TRBJ2-1; CDR3: CASSSDRYNEQFF; DNA: TGCGCCAGCAGCTCGGACAGGTACAATGAGCAGTTCTTC
D: TRBD2; size: few; V: TRBV20-1; J: TRBJ2-1; CDR3: CSARGPLAGSYNEQFF; DNA: TGCAGTGCTAGAGGACCTCTAGCGGGGTCCTACAATGAGCAGTTCTTC
D: TRBD2; size: few; V: TRBV9; J: TRBJ2-1; CDR3: CASSVALAALREQFF; DNA: TGTGCCAGCAGCGTAGCACTAGCGGCTCTCCGGGAGCAGTTCTTC
D: TRBD2; size: few; V: TRBV28; J: TRBJ2-1; CDR3: CASEMSGGSSYNEQFF; DNA: TGTGCCAGCGAAATGTCAGGCGGGAGCTCCTACAATGAGCAGTTCTTC
D: NA; size: NA; V: TRBV7-9; J: TRBJ1-4; CDR3: CASRQSTNEKLFF; DNA: TGTGCCAGCCGACAGTCAACTAATGAAAAACTGTTTTTT
D: NA; size: NA; V: TRBV25-1; J: TRBJ1-3; CDR3: CASLGGGTGNTIYF; DNA: TGTGCCAGCCTAGGGGGAGGCACTGGAAACACCATATATTTT
D: TRBD1; size: few; V: TRBV20-1; J: TRBJ1-2; CDR3: CSAHRDSDNYGYTF; DNA: TGCAGTGCCCACAGGGACAGCGATAACTATGGCTACACCTTC